Each of the 18 T cell receptor beta chains below was sequenced from the same sample in a study of breast tumors, draining lymph nodes, adjacent tissues. Samples came from axillary lymph nodes draining the breast cancer. TCRdb analysed the multiplex PCR reads with MiXCR anew, one entry per CDR3 protein. The sample holds fewer than 300,000 distinct CDR3 sequences, about a third seen once. The sample was axillary lymph node tissue. The origin of the receptors is a female donor with breast cancer. Some clones in this sample may be carry-over from other donors' samples.

Ten or more counts support this clonotype. This sequence joins TRBV11-2 and TRBJ1-3; D call uncertain. The CDR3 is 14 amino acids. The V end lost 4 bases, the J end lost 3 bases, and 10 bases lay between the germline ends. Germline loops: CDR1 SGHAT, CDR2 FQNNGV. The CDR3: CASSSEDLGNTIYF. The DNA for the CDR3 is TGTGCCAGCAGCTCCGAGGACCTTGGAAACACCATATATTTT.

V and J are TRBV5-1 and TRBJ1-1; D is possibly TRBD1 (6 bases). The germline CDR1 and CDR2 sequences are SGHRS and YFSETQ. V gave up 4 bases and J gave up 7 bases, with 14 bases separating them. The CDR3 has 13 amino acids. This CDR3 is CASSLRGSGEAFF. In nucleotides, the CDR3 is TGCGCCAGCAGCCTCAGGGGATCTGGTGAAGCTTTCTTT.

This clonotype has at least ten counts. The chain employs TRBV18 and TRBJ2-1; D may match TRBD1 or TRBD2 (5 bases each). V was shortened by 0 bases and J by 10 bases, with 16 bases between the two germline ends. Germline CDR1 and CDR2: KGHSH and LQKENI. The CDR3 consists of 15 residues. The CDR3 DNA is TGTGCCAGCTCACCACCGGGACCGCTGAAGGGGGAGCAGTTCTTC. It specifies CASSPPGPLKGEQFF.

The gene calls are TRBV25-1 and TRBJ1-4; D is uncertain. V was cut by 4 bases and J by 0 bases, with 12 bases left in between. This CDR3 is built from 16 residues. CDR1 and CDR2 from the germline V gene are MGHDK and SYGVNS. Here the CDR3 reads CASSARPVATNEKLFF. CDR3 bases: TGTGCCAGCAGTGCTAGGCCGGTAGCAACTAATGAAAAACTGTTTTTT. The full variable domain, with the rest looked up from reference TRBV25-1 and TRBJ1-4, is EADIYQTPRYLVIGTGKKITLECSQTMGHDKMYWYQQDPGMELHLIHYSYGVNSTEKGDLSSESTVSRIRTEHFPLTLESARPSHTSQYLCASSARPVATNEKLFFGSGTQLSVL.

The rearrangement uses TRBV24-1 and TRBJ2-1, with TRBD2 identical over 10 bases. The V gene's germline CDR1 is KGHDR and CDR2 SFDVKD. This CDR3 contains 15 residues. J gave up 7 bases and V 7 bases, and 9 bases lay outside the gene matches. The CDR3 sequence: CATSPRGAGGNEQFF. Here the CDR3 DNA reads TGTGCCACCAGCCCCAGAGGAGCGGGAGGGAATGAGCAGTTCTTC.

In its sample, this clonotype was seen many times. The J gene is TRBJ2-1, the V gene TRBV13, with 8 bases lining up with TRBD2. This CDR3 is built from 16 residues. The V segment lost 3 bases and the J segment 1 base; nucleotides outside the gene matches: 5. Germline V gives CDR1 PRHDT, CDR2 FYEKMQ (reference sequence). CDR3 region: CASSFIAGPSYNEQFF. CDR3 coding DNA: TGTGCCAGCAGCTTTATAGCGGGGCCGTCCTACAATGAGCAGTTCTTC.

This sequence joins TRBV2 and TRBJ2-2; D possibly corresponds to TRBD1 (7 bases). This CDR3 is built from 14 residues. CDR1 is SNHLY, CDR2 FYNNEI, per germline. The germline V and J ends were trimmed by 10 bases and 8 bases, with 20 bases remaining between them. CDR3 in amino acids: CATRGPGGTGELFF. The CDR3 nucleotides are TGTGCCACCAGAGGTCCAGGGGGGACTGGGGAGCTGTTTTTT.

V gene TRBV15 combines with J gene TRBJ2-3; 10 bases align to TRBD2. The V segment lost 0 bases and the J segment 3 bases; nucleotides outside the gene matches: 6. The CDR3 length is 17 residues. CDR1 is LNHNV and CDR2 is YYDKDF in the germline V gene (reference sequence). This CDR3 is CATSRDPTSGWTDTQYF. CDR3 nucleotides: TGTGCCACCAGCAGAGATCCGACTAGCGGGTGGACAGATACGCAGTATTTT.

This clonotype was seen many times. This rearrangement joins TRBV19 to TRBJ2-3, with 9 bases that match TRBD1. J lost 4 bases, V lost 10 bases, and 9 bases had no gene match. In germline, CDR1 is LNHDA, CDR2 SQIVND (reference sequence). This CDR3 contains 14 residues. The CDR3 sequence: CATSRDRASDTQYF. The CDR3 coding sequence is TGTGCCACGAGCCGGGACAGGGCTTCAGATACGCAGTATTTT. The whole variable domain, filled in from reference TRBV19 and TRBJ2-3, reads DGGITQSPKYLFRKEGQNVTLSCEQNLNHDAMYWYRQDPGQGLRLIYYSQIVNDFQKGDIAEGYSVSREKKESFPLTVTSAQKNPTAFYLCATSRDRASDTQYFGPGTRLTVL.

Remarks on this clonotype: A much larger clone is a single base away; this may be a read error. This sequence joins TRBV6-6 and TRBJ2-7, with a possible D match to TRBD2 (5 bases). The germline CDR1 and CDR2 sequences are MNHNY and SVGAGI (reference sequence). This CDR3 region has 13 residues. The CDR3 region has the DNA TGTGCCAGCAGTCACTCTAGCTCCTACGAGCGGTACTTC. Its translation: CASSHSSSYERYF.

This clonotype was seen ten or more times. The chain couples TRBV5-1 to TRBJ2-3; 10 bases are a match to TRBD2. The V gene's germline CDR1 is SGHRS and CDR2 YFSETQ. The CDR3 contains 15 residues. The J segment lost 8 bases and the V segment lost 0 bases, leaving 6 bases of the junction unmatched. CDR3 region: CASSLVASGRGTQYF. CDR3 DNA: TGCGCCAGCAGCTTGGTAGCTAGCGGGAGAGGTACGCAGTATTTT.

The chain links TRBV20-1 to TRBJ1-1, with a possible D match to TRBD1 (5 bases). V was pared by 0 bases and J by 1 base, with 15 bases between. The CDR3 covers 16 residues. Looked up from germline, CDR1 is DFQATT and CDR2 is SNEGSKA (reference sequence). CDR3 in amino acids: CSARDNRTPQNTEAFF. The CDR3 DNA reads TGCAGTGCTAGAGATAACAGGACCCCCCAGAACACTGAAGCTTTCTTT.

This clonotype was seen ten or more times. V usage is TRBV29-1 and J usage is TRBJ2-7; 9 nucleotides align to TRBD1. V was clipped by 7 bases and J by 4 bases; unmatched bases: 8. The CDR3 consists of 13 residues. CDR1 and CDR2 from the germline V gene are SQVTM and ANQGSEA. CDR3 in amino acids: CSARGQGKYEQYF. The CDR3 DNA sequence: TGCAGCGCCCGCGGACAGGGGAAATACGAGCAGTACTTC.

This clonotype has a count of ten or more. The V and J genes are TRBV19 and TRBJ1-2; 12 bases agree with TRBD1. Germline CDR1 LNHDA, CDR2 SQIVND (reference sequence). The V gene end was trimmed by 4 bases and the J gene end by 7 bases; junction bases not matched to a gene: 10. The CDR3 is made up of 16 amino acids. CDR3 region: CASSTRDRGRGSGYTF. In nucleotides, the CDR3 is TGTGCCAGTAGTACCCGGGACAGGGGGCGCGGAAGTGGCTACACCTTC.

This clonotype showed up many times. The chain couples TRBV20-1 to TRBJ2-2; D is ambiguous. Deletions cut 6 bases from V and 7 bases from J, with 9 bases between. Germline values: CDR1 DFQATT, CDR2 SNEGSKA (reference sequence). This CDR3 comprises 11 residues. DNA for the CDR3: TGCAGTGCCCGCCGGATCGGGGAGCTGTTTTTT. Encoded protein: CSARRIGELFF.

This clonotype was observed at least ten times. The rearrangement joins TRBV28 to TRBJ1-2; D unclear. The CDR3 totals 11 residues. V was clipped by 8 bases and J by 1 base, with 5 bases between them. Per the germline V gene, CDR1 is MDHEN and CDR2 is SYDVKM. The CDR3 protein is CASAINYGYTF. The CDR3 DNA reads TGTGCCAGCGCAATTAACTATGGCTACACCTTC.

This clonotype was counted many times. J is TRBJ2-3 and V is TRBV7-2; TRBD1 agrees at 7 bases. The germline CDR1 and CDR2 sequences are SGHTA and FQGNSA. The CDR3 sequence is 16 residues long. The V gene end was trimmed by 3 bases and the J gene end by 3 bases; junction bases not matched to a gene: 9. CDR3 amino acids: CASSFTGARATDTQYF. The CDR3 nucleotides read TGTGCCAGCAGCTTCACAGGGGCGCGGGCAACAGATACGCAGTATTTT.

V is TRBV5-5 and J is TRBJ1-6, with D perhaps matching TRBD1 (6 bases). Per the germline V gene, CDR1 is SGHKS and CDR2 is YYEKEE (reference sequence). CDR3 size: 15 residues. V shed 5 bases and J shed 7 bases, with 16 bases lying between them. This CDR3 is CASRPTQGFNSPLHF. The CDR3 DNA is TGTGCCAGCAGGCCGACGCAGGGGTTCAATTCACCCCTCCACTTT. The full variable domain, its missing parts supplied by reference TRBV5-5 and TRBJ1-6, is DAGVTQSPTHLIKTRGQQVTLRCSPISGHKSVSWYQQVLGQGPQFIFQYYEKEERGRGNFPDRFSARQFPNYSSELNVNALLLGDSALYLCASRPTQGFNSPLHFGNGTRLTVT.